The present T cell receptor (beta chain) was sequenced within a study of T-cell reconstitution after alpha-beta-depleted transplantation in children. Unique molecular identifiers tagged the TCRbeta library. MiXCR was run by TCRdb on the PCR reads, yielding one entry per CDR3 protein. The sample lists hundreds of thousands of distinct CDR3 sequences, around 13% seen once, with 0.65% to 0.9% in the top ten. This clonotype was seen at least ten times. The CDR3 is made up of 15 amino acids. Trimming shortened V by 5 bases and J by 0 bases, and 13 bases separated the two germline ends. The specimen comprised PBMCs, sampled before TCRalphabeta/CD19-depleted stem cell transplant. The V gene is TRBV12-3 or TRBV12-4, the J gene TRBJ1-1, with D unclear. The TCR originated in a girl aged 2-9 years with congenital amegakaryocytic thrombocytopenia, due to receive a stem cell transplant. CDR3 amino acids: CASSPRHSMNTEAFF. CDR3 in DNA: TGTGCCAGCAGTCCTCGGCATAGTATGAACACTGAAGCTTTCTTT.